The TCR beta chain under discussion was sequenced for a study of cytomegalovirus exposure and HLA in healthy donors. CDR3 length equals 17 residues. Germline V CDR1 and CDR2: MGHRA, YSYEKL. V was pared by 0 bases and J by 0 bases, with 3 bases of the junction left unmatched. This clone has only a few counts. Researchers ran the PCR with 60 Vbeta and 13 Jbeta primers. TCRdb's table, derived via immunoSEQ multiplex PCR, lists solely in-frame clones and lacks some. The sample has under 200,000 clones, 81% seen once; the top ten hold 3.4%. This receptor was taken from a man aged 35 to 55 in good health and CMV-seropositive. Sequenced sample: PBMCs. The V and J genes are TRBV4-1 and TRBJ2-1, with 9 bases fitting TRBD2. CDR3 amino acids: CASSQDRTSASYNEQFF. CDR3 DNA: TGCGCCAGCAGCCAAGATCGGACTAGCGCCTCCTACAATGAGCAGTTCTTC.